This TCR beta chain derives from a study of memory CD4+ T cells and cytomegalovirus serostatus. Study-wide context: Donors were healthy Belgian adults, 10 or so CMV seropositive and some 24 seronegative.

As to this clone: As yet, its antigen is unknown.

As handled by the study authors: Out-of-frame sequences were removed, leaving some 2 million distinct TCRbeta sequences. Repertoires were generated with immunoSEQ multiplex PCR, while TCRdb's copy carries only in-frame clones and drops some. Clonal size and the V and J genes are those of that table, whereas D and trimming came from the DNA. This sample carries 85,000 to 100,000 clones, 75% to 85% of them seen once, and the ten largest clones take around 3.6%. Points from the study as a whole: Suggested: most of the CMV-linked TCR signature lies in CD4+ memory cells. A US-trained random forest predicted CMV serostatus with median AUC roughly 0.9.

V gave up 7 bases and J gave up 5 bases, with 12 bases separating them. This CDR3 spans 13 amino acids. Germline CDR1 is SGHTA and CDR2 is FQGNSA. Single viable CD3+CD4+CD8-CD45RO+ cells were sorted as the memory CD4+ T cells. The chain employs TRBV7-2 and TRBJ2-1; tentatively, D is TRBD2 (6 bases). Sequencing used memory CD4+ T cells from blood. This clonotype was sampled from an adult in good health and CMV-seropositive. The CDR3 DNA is TGTGCCAGCACCCCGGGACTCAACAATGAGCAGTTCTTC. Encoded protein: CASTPGLNNEQFF. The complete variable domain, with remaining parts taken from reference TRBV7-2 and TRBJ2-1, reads GAGVSQSPSNKVTEKGKDVELRCDPISGHTALYWYRQSLGQGLEFLIYFQGNSAPDKSGLPSDRFSAERTGGSVSTLTIQRTQQEDSAVYLCASTPGLNNEQFFGPGTRLTVL.